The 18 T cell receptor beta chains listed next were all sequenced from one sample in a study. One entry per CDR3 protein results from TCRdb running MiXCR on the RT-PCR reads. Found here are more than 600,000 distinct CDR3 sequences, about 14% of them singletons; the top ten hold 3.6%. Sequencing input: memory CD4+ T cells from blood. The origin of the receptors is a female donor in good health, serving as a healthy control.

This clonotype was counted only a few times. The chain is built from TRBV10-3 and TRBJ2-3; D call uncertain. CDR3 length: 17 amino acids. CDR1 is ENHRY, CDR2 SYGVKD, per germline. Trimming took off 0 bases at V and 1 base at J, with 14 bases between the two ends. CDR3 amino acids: CAISESKGGVGTDTQYF. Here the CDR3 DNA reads TGTGCCATCAGTGAGTCGAAGGGCGGAGTTGGCACAGATACGCAGTATTTT.

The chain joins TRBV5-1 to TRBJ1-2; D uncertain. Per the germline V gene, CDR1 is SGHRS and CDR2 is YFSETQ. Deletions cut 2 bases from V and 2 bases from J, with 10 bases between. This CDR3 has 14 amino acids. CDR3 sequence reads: CASSFASDNYGYTF. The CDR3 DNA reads TGCGCCAGCAGCTTTGCCTCGGACAACTATGGCTACACCTTC.

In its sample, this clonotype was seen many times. The CDR3 sequence is CASSQETNMNTEAFF. The CDR3 bases are TGTGCCAGCAGCCAGGAGACAAACATGAACACTGAAGCTTTCTTT. The chain recombines TRBV4-2 with TRBJ1-1; no clear D. CDR3 length: 15 amino acids. The V end was cut by 3 bases, the J end by 0 bases, with 11 bases between. Germline V lookup: CDR1 LGHNA, CDR2 YNFKEQ.

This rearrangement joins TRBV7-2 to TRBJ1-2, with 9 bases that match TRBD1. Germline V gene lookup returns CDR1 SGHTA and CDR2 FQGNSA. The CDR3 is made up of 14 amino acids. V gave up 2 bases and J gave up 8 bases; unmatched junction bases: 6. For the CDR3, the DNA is TGTGCCAGCAGCTTAAGGGACAGGGATGCGGGCTACACCTTC. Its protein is CASSLRDRDAGYTF. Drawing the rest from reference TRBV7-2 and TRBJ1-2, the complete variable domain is GAGVSQSPSNKVTEKGKDVELRCDPISGHTALYWYRQSLGQGLEFLIYFQGNSAPDKSGLPSDRFSAERTGGSVSTLTIQRTQQEDSAVYLCASSLRDRDAGYTFGSGTRLTVV.

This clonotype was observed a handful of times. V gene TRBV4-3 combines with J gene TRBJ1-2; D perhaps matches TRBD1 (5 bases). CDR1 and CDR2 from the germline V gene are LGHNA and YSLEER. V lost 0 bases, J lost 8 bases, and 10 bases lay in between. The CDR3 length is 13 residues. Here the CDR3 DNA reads TGCGCCAGCAGCCAAGAAGTAGGGGTCGGCTACACCTTC. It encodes CASSQEVGVGYTF.

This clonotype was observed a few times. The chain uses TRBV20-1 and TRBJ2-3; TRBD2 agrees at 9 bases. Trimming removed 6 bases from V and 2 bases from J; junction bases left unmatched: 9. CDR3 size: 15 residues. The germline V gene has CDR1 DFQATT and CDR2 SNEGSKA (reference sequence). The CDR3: CSARGGGAVTDTQYF. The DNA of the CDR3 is TGCAGTGCGAGGGGCGGGGGGGCCGTCACAGATACGCAGTATTTT.

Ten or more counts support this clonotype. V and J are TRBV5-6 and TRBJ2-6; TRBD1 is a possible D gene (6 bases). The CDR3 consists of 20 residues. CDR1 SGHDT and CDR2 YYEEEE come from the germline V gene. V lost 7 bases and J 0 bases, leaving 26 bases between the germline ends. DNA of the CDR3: TGTGCCAGCGCAGGTATCGGAGTCGGCAGGGGAATCTCTGGGGCCAACGTCCTGACTTTC. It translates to CASAGIGVGRGISGANVLTF. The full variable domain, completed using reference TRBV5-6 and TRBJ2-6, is DAGVTQSPTHLIKTRGQQVTLRCSPKSGHDTVSWYQQALGQGPQFIFQYYEEEERQRGNFPDRFSGHQFPNYSSELNVNALLLGDSALYLCASAGIGVGRGISGANVLTFGAGSRLTVL.

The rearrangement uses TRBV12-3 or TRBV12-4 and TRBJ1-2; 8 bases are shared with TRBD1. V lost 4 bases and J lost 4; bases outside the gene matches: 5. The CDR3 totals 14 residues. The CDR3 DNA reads TGTGCCAGCAGTTCCAGGGGGCCTACCTATGGCTACACCTTC. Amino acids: CASSSRGPTYGYTF.

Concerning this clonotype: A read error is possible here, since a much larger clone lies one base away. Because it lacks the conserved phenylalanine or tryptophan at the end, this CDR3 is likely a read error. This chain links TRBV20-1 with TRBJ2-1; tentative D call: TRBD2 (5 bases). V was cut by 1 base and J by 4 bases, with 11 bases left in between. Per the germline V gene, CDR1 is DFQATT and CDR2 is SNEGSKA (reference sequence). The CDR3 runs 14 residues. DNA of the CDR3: TGCAGTGCTAGAGGGAGCGGCCCTTACAATGAGCAGTTCCTC. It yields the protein CSARGSGPYNEQFL.

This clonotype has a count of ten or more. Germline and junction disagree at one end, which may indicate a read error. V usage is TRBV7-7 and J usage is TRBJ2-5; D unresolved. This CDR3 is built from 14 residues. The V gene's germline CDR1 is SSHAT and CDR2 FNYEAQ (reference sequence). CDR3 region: CASSLGSIQETQYF. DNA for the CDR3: TGTGCTAGCAGCTTAGGCAGTATCCAAGAGACCCAGTACTTC.

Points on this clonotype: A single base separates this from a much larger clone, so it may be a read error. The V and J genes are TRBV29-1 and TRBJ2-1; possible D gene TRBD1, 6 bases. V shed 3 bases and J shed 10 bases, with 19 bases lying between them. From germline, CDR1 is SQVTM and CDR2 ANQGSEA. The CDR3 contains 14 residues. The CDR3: CSVDRGDSSYEQFF. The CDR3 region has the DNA TGCAGCGTTGACAGGGGAGACAGCTCCTACGAGCAGTTCTTC.

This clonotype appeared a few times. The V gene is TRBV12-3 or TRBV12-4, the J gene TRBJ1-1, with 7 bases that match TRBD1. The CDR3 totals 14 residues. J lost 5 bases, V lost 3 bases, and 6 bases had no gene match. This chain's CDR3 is CASSFQGGLTEAFF. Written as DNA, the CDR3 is TGTGCCAGCAGTTTTCAGGGGGGATTAACTGAAGCTTTCTTT.

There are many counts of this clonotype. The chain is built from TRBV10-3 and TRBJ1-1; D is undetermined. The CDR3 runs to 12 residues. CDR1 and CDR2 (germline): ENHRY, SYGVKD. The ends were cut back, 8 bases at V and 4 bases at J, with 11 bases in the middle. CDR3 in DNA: TGTGCCATCGGAAGTGTTGTCACTGAAGCTTTCTTT. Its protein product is CAIGSVVTEAFF.

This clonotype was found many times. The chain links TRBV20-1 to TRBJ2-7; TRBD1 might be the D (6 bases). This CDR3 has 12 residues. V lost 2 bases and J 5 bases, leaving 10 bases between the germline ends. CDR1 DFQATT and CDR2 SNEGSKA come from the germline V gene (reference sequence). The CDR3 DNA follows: TGCAGTGCTAGACAGGGGAACAACGAGCAGTACTTC. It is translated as CSARQGNNEQYF.

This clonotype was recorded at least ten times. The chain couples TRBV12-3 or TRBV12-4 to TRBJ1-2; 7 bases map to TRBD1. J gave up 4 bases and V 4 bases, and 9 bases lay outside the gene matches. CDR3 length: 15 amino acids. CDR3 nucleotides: TGTGCCAGCAGTTCGGCGAGGGGGCTGGGCTATGGCTACACCTTC. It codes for CASSSARGLGYGYTF.

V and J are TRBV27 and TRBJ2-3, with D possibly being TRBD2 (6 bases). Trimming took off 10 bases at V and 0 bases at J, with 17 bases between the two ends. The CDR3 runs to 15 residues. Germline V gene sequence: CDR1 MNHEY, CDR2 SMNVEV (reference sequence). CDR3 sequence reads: CATQGLRSSTDTQYF. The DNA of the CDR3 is TGTGCCACCCAGGGACTCCGTAGCAGCACAGATACGCAGTATTTT.

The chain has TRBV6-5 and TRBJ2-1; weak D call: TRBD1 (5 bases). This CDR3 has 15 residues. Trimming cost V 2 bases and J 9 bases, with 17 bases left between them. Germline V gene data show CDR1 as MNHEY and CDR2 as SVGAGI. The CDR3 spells CASSYHLPTRGEQFF. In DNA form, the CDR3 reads TGTGCCAGCAGTTACCACCTACCAACAAGGGGTGAGCAGTTCTTC.

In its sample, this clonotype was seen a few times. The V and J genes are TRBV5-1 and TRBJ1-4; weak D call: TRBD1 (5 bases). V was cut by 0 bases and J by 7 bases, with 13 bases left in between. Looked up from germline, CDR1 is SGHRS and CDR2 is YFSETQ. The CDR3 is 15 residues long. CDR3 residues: CASSLGVGHGEKLFF. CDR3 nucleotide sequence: TGCGCCAGCAGCTTGGGGGTAGGACACGGTGAAAAACTGTTTTTT. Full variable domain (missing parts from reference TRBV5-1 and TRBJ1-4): KAGVTQTPRYLIKTRGQQVTLSCSPISGHRSVSWYQQTPGQGLQFLFEYFSETQRNKGNFPGRFSGRQFSNSRSEMNVSTLELGDSALYLCASSLGVGHGEKLFFGSGTQLSVL.